This entry lists 23 T cell receptor beta chains sequenced from one sample in a study of T cell responses to AZD1222 COVID-19 vaccine. TCRdb's table, derived via immunoSEQ multiplex PCR, lists solely in-frame clones and lacks some. Among roughly 140,000 clones listed, 93% were seen once. The sample consisted of peripheral blood, taken on day 0 of AZD1222 vaccination. These receptor sequences come from an adult in good health.

This sequence joins TRBV7-8 and TRBJ1-2, with D unresolved. V shed 5 bases and J shed 10 bases, with 5 bases lying between them. This CDR3 region has 9 residues. Germline CDR1 and CDR2: SGHVS and FQNEAQ. CDR3 in amino acids: CASSPAYTF. CDR3 coding DNA: TGTGCCAGCAGCCCTGCCTACACCTTC.

Of note for this clone: One end of the junction varies from germline; a read error may be responsible. This rearrangement joins TRBV9 to TRBJ2-5; 11 nucleotides agree with TRBD2. The CDR3 totals 15 residues. CDR1 is SGDLS, CDR2 YYNGEE, per germline. Here the CDR3 DNA reads TGTACCAGCAGCGTTAGCGGGGGGGCCGGGGAGACCCAGTACTTC. Amino acid sequence: CTSSVSGGAGETQYF.

Here the CDR3 reads CATSFRAGRNRDTGELFF. In DNA form, the CDR3 reads TGTGCCACCAGCTTCCGAGCAGGGCGGAATAGGGACACCGGGGAGCTGTTTTTT. The V and J genes are TRBV15 and TRBJ2-2, with D maybe TRBD1 (5 bases). There are 18 residues in the CDR3. V shed 5 bases and J shed 3 bases, with 22 bases lying between them. Looked up from germline, CDR1 is LNHNV and CDR2 is YYDKDF (reference sequence).

The J gene is TRBJ1-2, the V gene TRBV9; D is undetermined. The CDR3 has 15 residues. Germline V CDR1 and CDR2: SGDLS, YYNGEE. Deletions cut 4 bases from V and 4 bases from J, with 17 bases between. DNA for the CDR3: TGTGCCAGCAGCCCCGGCCAGGAGGTTTTCTATGGCTACACCTTC. Its translation: CASSPGQEVFYGYTF.

The V gene is TRBV5-4, the J gene TRBJ2-1, with 10 bases identical to TRBD2. The CDR3 runs 15 residues. The germline V gene has CDR1 SGHNT and CDR2 YYREEE (reference sequence). J was trimmed by 7 bases and V by 4 bases; bases with no gene match: 8. The CDR3 here is CASSATGTSENEQFF. In DNA form, the CDR3 reads TGTGCCAGCAGCGCTACCGGGACTAGCGAAAATGAGCAGTTCTTC.

V usage is TRBV14 and J usage is TRBJ1-2; D is undetermined. Germline V gives CDR1 SGHDN, CDR2 FVKESK. V was pared by 4 bases and J by 8 bases, with 8 bases between. The CDR3 extends over 11 amino acids. The CDR3: CASSPGPGYTF. Written as DNA, the CDR3 is TGTGCCAGCAGCCCAGGTCCCGGCTACACCTTC. Combining the CDR3 with reference TRBV14 and TRBJ1-2 gives the whole variable domain EAGVTQFPSHSVIEKGQTVTLRCDPISGHDNLYWYRRVMGKEIKFLLHFVKESKQDESGMPNNRFLAERTGGTYSTLKVQPAELEDSGVYFCASSPGPGYTFGSGTRLTVV.

The CDR3, as DNA: TGTGCCAGCAGCCCACCGGACAGAAGGGTGGAGACCCAGTACTTC. This sequence encodes CASSPPDRRVETQYF. V usage is TRBV3-1 (or the pseudogene TRBV3-2) and J usage is TRBJ2-5; D is perhaps TRBD1 (6 bases). The V end lost 4 bases, the J end lost 5 bases, and 17 bases lay between the germline ends. The V gene's germline CDR1 is LGHDT and CDR2 YNNKEL (reference sequence). This CDR3 has 15 amino acids.

The chain couples TRBV27 to TRBJ2-1, with 8 bases identical to TRBD1. Trimming at V came to 4 bases and at J to 12 bases, leaving 5 bases not matched to a gene. The V gene's germline CDR1 is MNHEY and CDR2 SMNVEV (reference sequence). The CDR3 loop spans 12 amino acids. The CDR3 protein is CASSSTGAGQFF. The CDR3 DNA reads TGTGCCAGCAGTTCGACAGGGGCTGGGCAGTTCTTC.

The chain is built from TRBV6-5 and TRBJ2-1; D assignment may be TRBD1 or TRBD2 (5 bases each). CDR3 size: 15 residues. V was trimmed by 6 bases and J by 0 bases, leaving 12 bases between them. Germline CDR1 and CDR2: MNHEY and SVGAGI. The CDR3 DNA follows: TGTGCCAGCAGCTACCGGGACGGCTCCTACAATGAGCAGTTCTTC. It encodes CASSYRDGSYNEQFF.

The chain recombines TRBV30 with TRBJ2-7; D could derive from TRBD1 or TRBD2 (5 bases each). The CDR3 contains 11 residues. With 3 bases removed from V and 2 bases from J, the gap between germline ends came to 5 bases. In germline, CDR1 is GTSNPN, CDR2 SVGIG (reference sequence). CDR3 in DNA: TGTGCCTGGAGGGGGGCCTACGAGCAGTACTTC. Its translation is CAWRGAYEQYF.

The rearrangement links TRBV7-9 to TRBJ2-1; D is ambiguous. V was trimmed by 3 bases and J by 0 bases, leaving 6 bases between them. Germline values: CDR1 SEHNR, CDR2 FQNEAQ (reference sequence). The CDR3 runs 14 residues. The CDR3, as DNA: TGTGCCAGCAGCTTGACATTCTCCTACAATGAGCAGTTCTTC. Protein: CASSLTFSYNEQFF.

The chain combines TRBV7-2 with TRBJ2-2, with D possibly being TRBD2 (6 bases). V was pared by 2 bases and J by 0 bases, with 16 bases between. CDR3 length: 18 residues. Looked up from germline, CDR1 is SGHTA and CDR2 is FQGNSA. The CDR3 here is CASSLKPLGTSNTGELFF. The CDR3 DNA sequence: TGTGCCAGCAGCTTAAAGCCCCTTGGGACTTCGAACACCGGGGAGCTGTTTTTT.

V and J are TRBV28 and TRBJ1-2; 7 bases align to TRBD1. Germline values: CDR1 MDHEN, CDR2 SYDVKM. The CDR3 consists of 15 residues. V trimming: 2 bases; J trimming: 4 bases; junction bases outside the gene matches: 7. CDR3 in DNA: TGTGCCAGCAGTTTAGAGACAGGGACGGTCTATGGCTACACCTTC. This codes for CASSLETGTVYGYTF.

The rearrangement links TRBV6-2 or TRBV6-3 to TRBJ1-1; no definite D call. V was clipped by 4 bases and J by 3 bases, with 12 bases between them. Per the germline V gene, CDR1 is MNHEY and CDR2 is SVGEGT. The CDR3 runs to 14 residues. The CDR3 DNA reads TGTGCCAGCAGTTTAGTCGGTAGTGACACTGAAGCTTTCTTT. This translates into CASSLVGSDTEAFF.

This clone turned up a few times. J is TRBJ2-6 and V is TRBV15; D is ambiguous. In germline, CDR1 is LNHNV, CDR2 YYDKDF (reference sequence). The CDR3 loop spans 15 amino acids. V lost 3 bases, J lost 2 bases, and 8 bases lay in between. DNA for the CDR3: TGTGCCACCAGCAGTAGGGTGGCTGGGGCCAACGTCCTGACTTTC. This gives the protein CATSSRVAGANVLTF.

V usage is TRBV7-9 and J usage is TRBJ1-4, with 10 positions matching TRBD1. Germline assignment: CDR1 SEHNR and CDR2 FQNEAQ (reference sequence). There are 17 residues in the CDR3. V lost 3 bases to trimming and J lost 4 bases; unmatched junction nucleotides: 8. The CDR3 protein is CASSFETGGLLNEKLFF. CDR3 in DNA: TGTGCCAGCAGCTTCGAGACAGGGGGCCTCCTTAATGAAAAACTGTTTTTT.

The chain employs TRBV2 and TRBJ2-3; TRBD2 matches 12 bases. CDR1 is SNHLY and CDR2 is FYNNEI in the germline V gene. V dropped 4 bases and J dropped 2; count of bases not matched to a gene: 10. The CDR3 is 18 amino acids. In DNA, the CDR3 is TGTGCCAGCAGTGGCGACTTCCCTAGCGGGAGGGTCACAGATACGCAGTATTTT. This codes for CASSGDFPSGRVTDTQYF.

The chain recombines TRBV5-1 with TRBJ2-1; 9 bases agree with TRBD2. Losses at the gene ends were 0 bases for V and 2 bases for J; bases not matched to a gene: 3. CDR3 size: 16 residues. CDR1 is SGHRS, CDR2 YFSETQ, per germline. CDR3 sequence reads: CASSLGLAGTYNEQFF. DNA of the CDR3: TGCGCCAGCAGCTTGGGGCTAGCGGGAACCTACAATGAGCAGTTCTTC.

The chain employs TRBV5-1 and TRBJ1-5; possible D gene TRBD1, 5 bases. V was pared by 4 bases and J by 3 bases, with 8 bases between. Germline CDR1 reads SGHRS; CDR2 reads YFSETQ. The CDR3 has 13 amino acids. The chain's CDR3 is CASSPGTNQPQHF. CDR3 DNA: TGCGCCAGCAGCCCAGGGACCAATCAGCCCCAGCATTTT.

The rearrangement links TRBV9 to TRBJ1-3; D remains ambiguous. Trimming cost V 3 bases and J 0 bases, with 10 bases left between them. This CDR3 contains 15 residues. In germline, CDR1 is SGDLS, CDR2 YYNGEE. The CDR3 region is CASSAGVPSGNTIYF. CDR3 DNA sequence: TGTGCCAGCAGCGCCGGGGTCCCCTCTGGAAACACCATATATTTT.

The chain joins TRBV11-2 to TRBJ2-5; D not resolved. CDR3 length equals 14 residues. In germline, CDR1 is SGHAT, CDR2 FQNNGV. Trimming shortened V by 1 base and J by 5 bases, and 11 bases separated the two germline ends. The CDR3 sequence is CASSLGRAGETQYF. The CDR3 region has the DNA TGTGCCAGCAGCTTAGGGCGTGCCGGGGAGACCCAGTACTTC.

This sequence joins TRBV5-4 and TRBJ2-1; maybe TRBD2 (6 bases). V was shortened by 0 bases and J by 6 bases, with 19 bases between the two germline ends. The CDR3 contains 17 residues. CDR1 is SGHNT and CDR2 is YYREEE in the germline V gene (reference sequence). The CDR3 here is CASSLGGRPSGSNEQFF. The CDR3 DNA reads TGTGCCAGCAGCTTGGGGGGGAGGCCCAGCGGCAGCAATGAGCAGTTCTTC.

The V gene is TRBV10-3, the J gene TRBJ1-5; the D is unclear. V was trimmed by 6 bases and J by 3 bases, leaving 18 bases between them. There are 16 residues in the CDR3. The germline gives CDR1 ENHRY, CDR2 SYGVKD. In DNA, the CDR3 is TGTGCCATCAGCCCCGGACTGACGACCCTCAATCAGCCCCAGCATTTT. Translated: CAISPGLTTLNQPQHF.